This T cell receptor (beta chain) was documented in a study of blood T cell repertoires in COVID-19. Study information: Samples taken during acute and convalescent COVID-19 were collected in the United States, Italy and Spain. Nucleic acid was either cDNA or gDNA, and it came from T cells, B-cell-depleted T cells, or PBMCs.

The authors' processing: Amplification of reference gene primers was used by the study to estimate nucleated cell counts. Generated by immunoSEQ multiplex PCR, the TCRdb table keeps only in-frame clones and is missing some. For V, J and clone size, that table is used; D and trimming come from the DNA. Altogether about 210,000 clones are present, 75% to 85% being singletons, with the ten largest covering about 2.4%. Seattle-derived patients entered the study during active infection and were followed longitudinally. The sequence derives from a woman aged 70 to 79 with COVID-19, enrolled during active disease. Specimen: peripheral blood.

Written as DNA, the CDR3 is TGTGCCAGCAGGTTTACAGGGGCCAAAAACATTCAGTACTTC. The encoded protein is CASRFTGAKNIQYF. The gene calls are TRBV5-8 and TRBJ2-4, with D possibly matching TRBD1 (6 bases). The V end lost 5 bases, the J end lost 1 base, and 10 bases lay between the germline ends. The CDR3 consists of 14 residues. The V gene's germline CDR1 is SGHTS and CDR2 YDEGEE.